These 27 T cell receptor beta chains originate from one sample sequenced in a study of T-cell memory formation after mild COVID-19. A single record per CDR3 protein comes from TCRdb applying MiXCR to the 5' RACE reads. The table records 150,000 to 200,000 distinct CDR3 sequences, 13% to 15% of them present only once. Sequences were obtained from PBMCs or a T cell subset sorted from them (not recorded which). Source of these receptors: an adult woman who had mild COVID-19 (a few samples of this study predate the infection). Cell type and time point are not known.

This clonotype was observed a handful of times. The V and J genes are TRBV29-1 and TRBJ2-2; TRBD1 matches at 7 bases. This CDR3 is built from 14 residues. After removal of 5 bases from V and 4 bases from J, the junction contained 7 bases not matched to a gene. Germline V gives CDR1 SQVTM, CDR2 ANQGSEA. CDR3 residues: CSVPGQSFTGELFF. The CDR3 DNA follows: TGCAGCGTTCCGGGACAGTCGTTCACCGGGGAGCTGTTTTTT.

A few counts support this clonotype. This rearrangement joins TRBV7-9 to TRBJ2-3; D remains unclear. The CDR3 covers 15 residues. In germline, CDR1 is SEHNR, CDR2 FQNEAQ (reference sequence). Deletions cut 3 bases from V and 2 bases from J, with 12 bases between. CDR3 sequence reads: CASSLFTVYTDTQYF. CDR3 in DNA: TGTGCCAGCAGCTTGTTTACGGTCTACACAGATACGCAGTATTTT. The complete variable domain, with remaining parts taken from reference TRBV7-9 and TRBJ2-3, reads DTGVSQNPRHKITKRGQNVTFRCDPISEHNRLYWYRQTLGQGPEFLTYFQNEAQLEKSRLLSDRFSAERPKGSFSTLEIQRTEQGDSAMYLCASSLFTVYTDTQYFGPGTRLTVL.

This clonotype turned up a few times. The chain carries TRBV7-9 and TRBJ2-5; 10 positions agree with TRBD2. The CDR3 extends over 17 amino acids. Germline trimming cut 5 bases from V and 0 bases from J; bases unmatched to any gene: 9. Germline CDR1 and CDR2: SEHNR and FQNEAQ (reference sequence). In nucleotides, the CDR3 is TGTGCCAGCAGCGACCCGAGCGGGAGGGCGTACCAAGAGACCCAGTACTTC. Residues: CASSDPSGRAYQETQYF.

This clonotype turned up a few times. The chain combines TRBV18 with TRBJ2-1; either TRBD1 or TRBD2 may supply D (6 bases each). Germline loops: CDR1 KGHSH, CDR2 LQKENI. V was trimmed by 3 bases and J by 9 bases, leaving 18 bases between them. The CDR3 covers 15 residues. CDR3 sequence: CASSPTGAKSSEQFF. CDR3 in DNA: TGTGCCAGCTCACCGACGGGGGCGAAGTCTAGTGAGCAGTTCTTC.

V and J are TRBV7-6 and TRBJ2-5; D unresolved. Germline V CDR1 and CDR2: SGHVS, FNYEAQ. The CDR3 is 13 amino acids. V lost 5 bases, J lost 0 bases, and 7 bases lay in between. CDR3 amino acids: CASSNGYQETQYF. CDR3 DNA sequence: TGTGCCAGCAGCAATGGATACCAAGAGACCCAGTACTTC.

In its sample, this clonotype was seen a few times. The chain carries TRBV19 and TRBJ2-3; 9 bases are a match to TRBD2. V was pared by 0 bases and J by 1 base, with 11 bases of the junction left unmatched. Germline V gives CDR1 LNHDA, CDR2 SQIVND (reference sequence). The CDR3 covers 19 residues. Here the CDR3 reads CASSIDSSGRTGGTDTQYF. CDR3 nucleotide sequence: TGTGCCAGTAGTATAGATTCCAGCGGGAGGACAGGAGGCACAGATACGCAGTATTTT.

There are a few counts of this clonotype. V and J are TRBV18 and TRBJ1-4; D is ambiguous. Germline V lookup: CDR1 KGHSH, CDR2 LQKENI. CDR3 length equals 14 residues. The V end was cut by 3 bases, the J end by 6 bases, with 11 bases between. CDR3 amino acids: CASSPPGVDEKLFF. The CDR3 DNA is TGTGCCAGCTCACCCCCTGGGGTCGATGAAAAACTGTTTTTT.

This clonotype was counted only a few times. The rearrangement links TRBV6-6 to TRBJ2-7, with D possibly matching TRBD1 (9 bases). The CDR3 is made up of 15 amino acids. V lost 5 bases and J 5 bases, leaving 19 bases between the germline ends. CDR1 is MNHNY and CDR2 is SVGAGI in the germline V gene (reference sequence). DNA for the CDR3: TGTGCCAGCAGTCCGGGAGGGACAGGGCACCACGAGCAGTACTTC. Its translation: CASSPGGTGHHEQYF.

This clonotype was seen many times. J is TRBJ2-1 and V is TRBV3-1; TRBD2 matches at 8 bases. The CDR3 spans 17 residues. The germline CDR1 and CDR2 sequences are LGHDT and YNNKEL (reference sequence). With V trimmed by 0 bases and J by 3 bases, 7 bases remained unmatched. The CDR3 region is CASSQDSQREFYNEQFF. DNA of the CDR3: TGTGCCAGCAGCCAAGATAGCCAGCGGGAGTTCTACAATGAGCAGTTCTTC.

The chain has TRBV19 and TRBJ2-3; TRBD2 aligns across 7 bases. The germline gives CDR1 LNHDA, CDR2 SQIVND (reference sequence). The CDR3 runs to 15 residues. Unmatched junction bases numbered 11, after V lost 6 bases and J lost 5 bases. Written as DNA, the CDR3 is TGTGCCAGTAGCGACGGGCGGGAGTTCGGAGATACGCAGTATTTT. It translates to CASSDGREFGDTQYF.

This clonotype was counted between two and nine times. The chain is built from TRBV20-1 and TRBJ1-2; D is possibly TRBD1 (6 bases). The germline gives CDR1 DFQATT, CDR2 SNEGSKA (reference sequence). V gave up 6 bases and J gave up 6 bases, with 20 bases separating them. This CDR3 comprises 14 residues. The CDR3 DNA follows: TGCAGTGCCCCAAACGAGGGGGTGGGGGATGGCTACACCTTC. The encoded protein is CSAPNEGVGDGYTF.

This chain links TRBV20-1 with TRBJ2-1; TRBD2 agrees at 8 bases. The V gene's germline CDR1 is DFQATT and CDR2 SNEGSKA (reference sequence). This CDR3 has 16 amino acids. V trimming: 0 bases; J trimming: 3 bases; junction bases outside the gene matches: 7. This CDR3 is CSARDIAGNRYNEQFF. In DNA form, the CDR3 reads TGCAGTGCTAGAGACATAGCGGGGAACCGCTACAATGAGCAGTTCTTC.

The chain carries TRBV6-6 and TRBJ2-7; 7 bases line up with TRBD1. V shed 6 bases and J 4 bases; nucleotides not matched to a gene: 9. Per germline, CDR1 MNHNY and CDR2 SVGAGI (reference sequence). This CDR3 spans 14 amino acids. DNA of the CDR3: TGTGCCAGCAGGGATACAGGGGCTCGGTACGAGCAGTACTTC. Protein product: CASRDTGARYEQYF.

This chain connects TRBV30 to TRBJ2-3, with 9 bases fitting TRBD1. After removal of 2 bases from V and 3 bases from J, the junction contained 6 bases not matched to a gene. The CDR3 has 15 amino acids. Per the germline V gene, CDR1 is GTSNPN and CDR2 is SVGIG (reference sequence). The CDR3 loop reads CAWSRGQGRTDTQYF. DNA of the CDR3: TGTGCCTGGAGTCGCGGACAGGGGAGAACAGATACGCAGTATTTT. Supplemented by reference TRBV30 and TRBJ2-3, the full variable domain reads SQTIHQWPATLVQPVGSPLSLECTVEGTSNPNLYWYRQAAGRGLQLLFYSVGIGQISSEVPQNLSASRPQDRQFILSSKKLLLSDSGFYLCAWSRGQGRTDTQYFGPGTRLTVL.

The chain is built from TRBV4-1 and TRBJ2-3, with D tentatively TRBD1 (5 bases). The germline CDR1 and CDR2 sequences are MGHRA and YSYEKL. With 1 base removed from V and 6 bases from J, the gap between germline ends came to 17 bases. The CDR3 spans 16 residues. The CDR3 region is CASSQGILRDADTQYF. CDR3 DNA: TGCGCCAGCAGCCAAGGGATTCTCAGGGATGCGGATACGCAGTATTTT.

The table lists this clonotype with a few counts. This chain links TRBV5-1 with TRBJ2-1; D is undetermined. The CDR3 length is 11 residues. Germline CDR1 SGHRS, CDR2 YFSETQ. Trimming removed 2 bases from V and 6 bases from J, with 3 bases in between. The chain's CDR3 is CASSFGNEQFF. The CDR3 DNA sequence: TGCGCCAGCAGCTTTGGCAATGAGCAGTTCTTC.

Here the CDR3 reads CSARDFQGQSYEQYF. DNA of the CDR3: TGCAGTGCTAGAGATTTCCAGGGGCAATCCTACGAGCAGTACTTC. The rearrangement uses TRBV20-1 and TRBJ2-7; D possibly corresponds to TRBD1 (6 bases). Germline CDR1 reads DFQATT; CDR2 reads SNEGSKA (reference sequence). Trimming took 0 bases from V and 1 from J, leaving 13 bases between them. This CDR3 has 15 amino acids.

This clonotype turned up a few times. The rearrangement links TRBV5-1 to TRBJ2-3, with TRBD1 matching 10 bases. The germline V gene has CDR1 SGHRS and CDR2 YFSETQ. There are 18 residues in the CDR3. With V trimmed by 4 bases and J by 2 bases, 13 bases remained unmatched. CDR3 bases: TGCGCCAGCAGCCCGGCTTTTAGGGGGACAGGGGTCACAGATACGCAGTATTTT. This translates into CASSPAFRGTGVTDTQYF.

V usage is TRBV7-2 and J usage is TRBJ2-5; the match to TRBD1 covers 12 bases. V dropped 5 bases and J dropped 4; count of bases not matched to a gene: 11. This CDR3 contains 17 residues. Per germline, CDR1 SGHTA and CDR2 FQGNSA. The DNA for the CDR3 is TGTGCCAGCAGCCGAATACCGGGACAGGGGGCTGGAGAGACCCAGTACTTC. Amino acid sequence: CASSRIPGQGAGETQYF.

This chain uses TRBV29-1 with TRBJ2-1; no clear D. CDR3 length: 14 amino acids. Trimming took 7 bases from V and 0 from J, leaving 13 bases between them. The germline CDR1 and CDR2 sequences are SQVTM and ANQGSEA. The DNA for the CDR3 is TGCAGCGCCCAGGACGATAGCTCCTACAATGAGCAGTTCTTC. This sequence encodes CSAQDDSSYNEQFF.

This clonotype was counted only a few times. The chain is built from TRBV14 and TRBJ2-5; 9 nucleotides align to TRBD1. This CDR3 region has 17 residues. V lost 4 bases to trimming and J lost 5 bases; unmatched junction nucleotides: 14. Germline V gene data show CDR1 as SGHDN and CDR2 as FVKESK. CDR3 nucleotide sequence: TGTGCCAGCAGCCCCAAGTCGGACAGGGGACTCCTGGAGACCCAGTACTTC. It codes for CASSPKSDRGLLETQYF.

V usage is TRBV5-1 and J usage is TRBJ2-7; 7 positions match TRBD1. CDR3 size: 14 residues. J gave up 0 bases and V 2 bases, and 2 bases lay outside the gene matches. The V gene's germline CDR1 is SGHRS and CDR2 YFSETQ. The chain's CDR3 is CASSFTGASYEQYF. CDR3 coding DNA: TGCGCCAGCAGCTTTACAGGGGCCTCCTACGAGCAGTACTTC.

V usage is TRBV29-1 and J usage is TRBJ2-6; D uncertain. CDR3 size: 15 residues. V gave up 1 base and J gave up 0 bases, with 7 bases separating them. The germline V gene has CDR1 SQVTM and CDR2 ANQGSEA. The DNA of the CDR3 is TGCAGCGTTGAAGGACAAACCTCTGGGGCCAACGTCCTGACTTTC. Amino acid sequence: CSVEGQTSGANVLTF.

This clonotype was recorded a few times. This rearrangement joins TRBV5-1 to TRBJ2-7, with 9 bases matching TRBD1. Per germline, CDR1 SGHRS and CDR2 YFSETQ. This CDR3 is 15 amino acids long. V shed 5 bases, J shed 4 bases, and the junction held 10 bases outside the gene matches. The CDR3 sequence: CASRVEQGAAYEQYF. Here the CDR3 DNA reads TGCGCCAGCAGGGTTGAACAGGGGGCTGCATACGAGCAGTACTTC.

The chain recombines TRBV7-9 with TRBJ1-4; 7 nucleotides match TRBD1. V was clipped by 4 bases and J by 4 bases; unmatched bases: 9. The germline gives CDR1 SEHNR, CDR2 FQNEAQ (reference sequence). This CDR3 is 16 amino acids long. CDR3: CASSSPRAGGNEKLFF. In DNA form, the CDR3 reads TGTGCCAGCAGCTCTCCACGGGCAGGGGGTAATGAAAAACTGTTTTTT.

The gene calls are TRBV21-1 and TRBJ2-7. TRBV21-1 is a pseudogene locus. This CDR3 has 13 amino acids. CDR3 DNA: TGTGCCAGCAGACCAACCGGCCTCTACGAGCAGTACTTC. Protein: CASRPTGLYEQYF.

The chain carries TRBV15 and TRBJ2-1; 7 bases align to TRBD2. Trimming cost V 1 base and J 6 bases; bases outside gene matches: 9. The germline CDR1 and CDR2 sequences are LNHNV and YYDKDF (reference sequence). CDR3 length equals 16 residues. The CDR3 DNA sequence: TGTGCCACCAGCAGAGCCTCTAGCGGACCCTTCAATGAGCAGTTCTTC. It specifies CATSRASSGPFNEQFF.